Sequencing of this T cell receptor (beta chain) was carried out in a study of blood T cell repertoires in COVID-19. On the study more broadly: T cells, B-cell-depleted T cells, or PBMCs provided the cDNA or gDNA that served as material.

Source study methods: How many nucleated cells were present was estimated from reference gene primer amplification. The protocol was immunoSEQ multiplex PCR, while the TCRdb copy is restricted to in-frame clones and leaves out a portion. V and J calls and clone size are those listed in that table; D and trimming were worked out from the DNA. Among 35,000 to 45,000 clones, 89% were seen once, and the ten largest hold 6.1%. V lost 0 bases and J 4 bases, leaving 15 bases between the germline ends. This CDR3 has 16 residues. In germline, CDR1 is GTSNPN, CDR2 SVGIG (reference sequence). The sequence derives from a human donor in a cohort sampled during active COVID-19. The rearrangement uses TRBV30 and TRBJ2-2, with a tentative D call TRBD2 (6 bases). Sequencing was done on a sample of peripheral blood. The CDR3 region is CAWSVLAGGTTGELFF. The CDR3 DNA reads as TGTGCCTGGAGTGTACTAGCTGGCGGGACCACCGGGGAGCTGTTTTTT.